Each of the 27 T cell receptor beta chains below was sequenced from the same sample in a study of CD8 T cells in ankylosing spondylitis. TCRdb re-called the 5' RACE reads with MiXCR, one entry per CDR3 protein. The table includes around 130,000 distinct CDR3 sequences, roughly a tenth detected once. Input material: blood, either unsorted or a sorted T cell fraction (not recorded which). The source of these receptors is a male donor with ankylosing spondylitis or in good health (not recorded which).

This clonotype turned up a few times. V and J are TRBV7-8 and TRBJ2-5; no clear D. The V and J ends lost 0 bases and 2 bases respectively, with 10 bases between them. Germline CDR1 is SGHVS and CDR2 is FQNEAQ. The CDR3 is 15 amino acids. CDR3: CASSLASAGQETQYF. The CDR3 DNA sequence: TGTGCCAGCAGCTTAGCGTCGGCCGGGCAAGAGACCCAGTACTTC. Filled out from reference TRBV7-8 and TRBJ2-5, the complete variable domain reads GAGVSQSPRYKVAKRGQDVALRCDPISGHVSLFWYQQALGQGPEFLTYFQNEAQLDKSGLPSDRFFAERPEGSVSTLKIQRTQQEDSAVYLCASSLASAGQETQYFGPGTRLLVL.

In this sample, this clonotype turned up many times. This chain joins TRBV29-1 and TRBJ2-5; 10 bases agree with TRBD2. Germline values: CDR1 SQVTM, CDR2 ANQGSEA. The CDR3 runs 17 residues. V was pared by 0 bases and J by 4 bases, with 11 bases of the junction left unmatched. The CDR3 sequence is CSVEDPSSGSRLETQYF. The CDR3 DNA follows: TGCAGCGTTGAAGATCCGTCTAGCGGGAGTCGGTTAGAGACCCAGTACTTC.

Note on this clonotype: A read error may produce the germline difference seen at one junction end. The chain joins TRBV4-3 to TRBJ1-5, with 9 bases fitting TRBD1. The V gene's germline CDR1 is LGHNA and CDR2 YSLEER. This CDR3 spans 19 amino acids. The DNA for the CDR3 is TGCGCCAGCAGCCAAGCAACCCCGGGACAGGGTATCAGTCATCATCCCCAGCATTTT. It is translated as CASSQATPGQGISHHPQHF.

Many counts were recorded for this clonotype. J is TRBJ2-4 and V is TRBV12-3 or TRBV12-4, with D tentatively TRBD2 (6 bases). CDR3 length: 16 residues. Trimming cost V 4 bases and J 0 bases, with 13 bases left between them. DNA of the CDR3: TGTGCCAGCAGTTGGGATTGGGGGGTAGCCAAAAACATTCAGTACTTC. Protein: CASSWDWGVAKNIQYF.

This clonotype has a count of ten or more. The chain combines TRBV14 with TRBJ2-5, with TRBD2 matching 9 bases. The length of the CDR3 is 19 residues. Germline V lookup: CDR1 SGHDN, CDR2 FVKESK. After removal of 7 bases from V and 4 bases from J, the junction contained 22 bases not matched to a gene. The CDR3 spells CASKDSVLAGPFDGETQYF. As DNA, the CDR3 is TGTGCCAGCAAAGATTCAGTCCTAGCGGGACCCTTCGATGGAGAGACCCAGTACTTC.

This clonotype was counted a few times. This chain uses TRBV7-3 with TRBJ2-3; TRBD2 aligns across 9 bases. The trim removed 8 bases at V and 2 bases at J, leaving 5 bases unmatched. The germline gives CDR1 SGHTA, CDR2 FQGTGA. The CDR3 runs 14 residues. CDR3 in amino acids: CASASGKLTDTQYF. As DNA, the CDR3 is TGTGCCAGCGCTAGCGGGAAACTCACAGATACGCAGTATTTT.

Many counts were recorded for this clonotype. V and J are TRBV28 and TRBJ2-3; tentatively, D is TRBD1 (6 bases). CDR3 length equals 12 residues. Germline V CDR1 and CDR2: MDHEN, SYDVKM. Trimming shortened V by 9 bases and J by 3 bases, and 10 bases separated the two germline ends. The CDR3 bases are TGTGCCAGTCAGGGGTTTACAGATACGCAGTATTTT. Translating it yields CASQGFTDTQYF.

This clonotype came up many times. The chain is built from TRBV7-2 and TRBJ2-7; 10 positions match TRBD1. The CDR3 extends over 17 amino acids. Per germline, CDR1 SGHTA and CDR2 FQGNSA. The V segment lost 5 bases and the J segment 1 base; nucleotides outside the gene matches: 11. CDR3 residues: CASSRGGTGVWSYEQYF. CDR3 DNA sequence: TGTGCCAGCAGCCGGGGAGGGACAGGGGTTTGGTCCTACGAGCAGTACTTC.

The chain combines TRBV5-1 with TRBJ2-7, with 11 bases lining up with TRBD2. Germline CDR1 reads SGHRS; CDR2 reads YFSETQ. V lost 5 bases to trimming and J lost 3 bases; unmatched junction nucleotides: 4. The CDR3 has 14 residues. CDR3 amino acids: CASRLGTSGYEQYF. CDR3 nucleotides: TGCGCCAGCAGACTAGGGACTAGCGGCTACGAGCAGTACTTC.

This clonotype appeared many times. This rearrangement joins TRBV5-5 to TRBJ2-7, with no clear D. This CDR3 is built from 16 residues. Trimming cost V 4 bases and J 0 bases, with 17 bases left between them. Per germline, CDR1 SGHKS and CDR2 YYEKEE (reference sequence). This chain's CDR3 is CASSPISAESSYEQYF. CDR3 nucleotide sequence: TGTGCCAGCAGCCCGATAAGCGCCGAGAGCTCCTACGAGCAGTACTTC. The full variable domain, completed using reference TRBV5-5 and TRBJ2-7, is DAGVTQSPTHLIKTRGQQVTLRCSPISGHKSVSWYQQVLGQGPQFIFQYYEKEERGRGNFPDRFSARQFPNYSSELNVNALLLGDSALYLCASSPISAESSYEQYFGPGTRLTVT.

The chain uses TRBV28 and TRBJ2-1; D possibly uses TRBD1 or TRBD2 (5 bases each). V lost 2 bases, J lost 4 bases, and 12 bases lay in between. This CDR3 has 15 residues. Germline CDR1 MDHEN, CDR2 SYDVKM. The DNA for the CDR3 is TGTGCCAGCAGTTTACCCGGGGCCAGGTACAATGAGCAGTTCTTC. It translates to CASSLPGARYNEQFF.

This clonotype occurred a few times. The genes are TRBV20-1 and TRBJ1-5; 7 nucleotides line up with TRBD1. The V gene end was trimmed by 3 bases and the J gene end by 0 bases; junction bases not matched to a gene: 5. CDR1 DFQATT and CDR2 SNEGSKA come from the germline V gene (reference sequence). CDR3 size: 15 residues. The DNA of the CDR3 is TGCAGTGCTAGGAGGGGGCGAATTAGCAATCAGCCCCAGCATTTT. It encodes CSARRGRISNQPQHF.

The genes are TRBV20-1 and TRBJ1-3, with 10 nucleotides matching TRBD1. Germline CDR1 is DFQATT and CDR2 is SNEGSKA (reference sequence). The CDR3 spans 15 residues. The V and J ends lost 4 bases and 2 bases, in that order; junction bases with no gene match: 5. The CDR3 reads CSATDGQGAGNTIYF. The CDR3 region has the DNA TGCAGTGCTACGGACGGACAGGGGGCTGGAAACACCATATATTTT.

This clonotype occurred a few times. The chain links TRBV20-1 to TRBJ1-1; D is unclear. Germline CDR1 DFQATT, CDR2 SNEGSKA (reference sequence). V shed 2 bases and J shed 3 bases, with 7 bases lying between them. CDR3 size: 12 residues. The CDR3 loop reads CSARLGHTEAFF. In DNA form, the CDR3 reads TGCAGTGCTAGACTCGGCCACACTGAAGCTTTCTTT.

This clonotype was detected many times. The chain joins TRBV12-3 or TRBV12-4 to TRBJ1-2; no clear D gene. CDR3 length equals 13 residues. V shed 4 bases and J shed 4 bases, with 10 bases lying between them. For the CDR3, the DNA is TGTGCCAGCAGTTCCGGGGTTGGCTATGGCTACACCTTC. It yields the protein CASSSGVGYGYTF.

This clonotype showed up many times. The V call is TRBV6-5, the J call TRBJ1-5; 8 bases line up with TRBD1. The V gene's germline CDR1 is MNHEY and CDR2 SVGAGI. Unmatched junction bases numbered 2, after V lost 4 bases and J lost 0 bases. There are 15 residues in the CDR3. CDR3 residues: CASSFDRGSNQPQHF. Written as DNA, the CDR3 is TGTGCCAGCAGTTTTGACAGGGGTAGCAATCAGCCCCAGCATTTT.

This clonotype was counted at least ten times. This rearrangement joins TRBV7-2 to TRBJ2-7; D perhaps matches TRBD2 (7 bases). V was cut by 3 bases and J by 3 bases, with 12 bases left in between. The CDR3 is made up of 14 amino acids. Germline CDR1 and CDR2: SGHTA and FQGNSA. The CDR3 DNA is TGTGCCAGCAGCTTTGGCGGGGGCAACTACGAGCAGTACTTC. Translating gives CASSFGGGNYEQYF. Filled out from reference TRBV7-2 and TRBJ2-7, the complete variable domain reads GAGVSQSPSNKVTEKGKDVELRCDPISGHTALYWYRQSLGQGLEFLIYFQGNSAPDKSGLPSDRFSAERTGGSVSTLTIQRTQQEDSAVYLCASSFGGGNYEQYFGPGTRLTVT.

This clonotype was seen ten or more times. An end of the junction does not agree with germline; a read error may underlie this. The CDR3 DNA reads as TGTGCCAGCAGCGTAGGCCGGGTACACTTC. It codes for CASSVGRVHF. The chain links TRBV9 to TRBJ2-7; no firm D call. The CDR3 runs to 10 residues. Germline V CDR1 and CDR2: SGDLS, YYNGEE. Full variable domain (rest looked up from reference TRBV9 and TRBJ2-7): DSGVTQTPKHLITATGQRVTLRCSPRSGDLSVYWYQQSLDQGLQFLIQYYNGEERAKGNILERFSAQQFPDLHSELNLSSLELGDSALYFCASSVGRVHFGPGTRLTVT.

At least ten counts were recorded for this clonotype. J is TRBJ1-5 and V is TRBV12-3 or TRBV12-4; D may be TRBD1 (5 bases). V lost 6 bases and J lost 9, with 12 bases in between. The CDR3 has 12 residues. The CDR3 bases are TGTGCCAGCAGCAGGGACGGTCCGCCCCAGCATTTT. Translation: CASSRDGPPQHF.

This clonotype showed up many times. The gene calls are TRBV12-3 or TRBV12-4 and TRBJ2-7; D remains ambiguous. Trimming took off 3 bases at V and 4 bases at J, with 13 bases between the two ends. The CDR3 extends over 14 amino acids. Here the CDR3 reads CASSFTTVTYEQYF. The CDR3 DNA sequence: TGTGCCAGCAGTTTTACCACCGTCACTTACGAGCAGTACTTC.

A few counts support this clonotype. The chain has TRBV20-1 and TRBJ2-2; 7 nucleotides align to TRBD2. CDR1 and CDR2 from the germline V gene are DFQATT and SNEGSKA (reference sequence). The CDR3 spans 17 residues. V lost 0 bases, J lost 7 bases, and 14 bases stayed unmatched. The DNA for the CDR3 is TGCAGTGCTAGAGATCCGTCGCGGGGGTCGAAGGGCGGGGAGCTGTTTTTT. It encodes CSARDPSRGSKGGELFF.

This clonotype came up many times. This sequence joins TRBV12-3 or TRBV12-4 and TRBJ1-6; perhaps TRBD1 as D (6 bases). The V end was cut by 1 base, the J end by 5 bases, with 6 bases between. CDR3 size: 14 residues. The CDR3 here is CASSLGTDNSPLHF. In DNA form, the CDR3 reads TGTGCCAGCAGTTTAGGGACAGATAATTCACCCCTCCACTTT.

This clonotype has a handful of counts. The genes are TRBV10-3 and TRBJ2-1, with 11 bases matching TRBD1. The CDR3 sequence is 14 residues long. Germline CDR1 is ENHRY and CDR2 is SYGVKD. The V and J ends lost 8 bases and 2 bases, in that order; junction bases with no gene match: 2. CDR3: CAIGTGGTYNEQFF. The DNA of the CDR3 is TGTGCCATCGGGACAGGGGGAACCTACAATGAGCAGTTCTTC.

This clonotype was counted at least ten times. The chain employs TRBV9 and TRBJ2-7, with TRBD2 identical over 7 bases. Germline trimming cut 0 bases from V and 3 bases from J; bases unmatched to any gene: 6. This CDR3 has 15 amino acids. The germline gives CDR1 SGDLS, CDR2 YYNGEE. Here the CDR3 DNA reads TGTGCCAGCAGCGTAGCGCATGGCGGGAGCTACGAGCAGTACTTC. It yields the protein CASSVAHGGSYEQYF.

This clonotype was counted at least ten times. V and J are TRBV27 and TRBJ2-2, with TRBD2 matching 9 bases. CDR3 length: 18 residues. Germline V gene lookup returns CDR1 MNHEY and CDR2 SMNVEV (reference sequence). V gave up 4 bases and J gave up 3 bases; unmatched junction bases: 12. The CDR3 nucleotides read TGTGCCAGCAGTTCCGATCGTCAGACTAGCGGAGACACCGGGGAGCTGTTTTTT. It translates to CASSSDRQTSGDTGELFF.

This clonotype was seen repeatedly, ten times or more. The DNA for the CDR3 is TGCAGCGTTGGGACTCGTTACACAGATACGCAGTATTTT. This encodes CSVGTRYTDTQYF. V gene TRBV29-1 combines with J gene TRBJ2-3; D is possibly TRBD2 (5 bases). V was trimmed by 4 bases and J by 2 bases, leaving 10 bases between them. This CDR3 is built from 13 residues. The germline CDR1 and CDR2 sequences are SQVTM and ANQGSEA.

This clonotype showed up just a few times. The chain uses TRBV4-2 and TRBJ2-7, with TRBD1 identical over 7 bases. V trimming: 4 bases; J trimming: 5 bases; junction bases outside the gene matches: 5. This CDR3 has 13 amino acids. Germline-derived CDR1 and CDR2 are LGHNA and YNFKEQ. CDR3 sequence reads: CASSRTGNDEQYF. CDR3 bases: TGTGCCAGCAGCCGGACAGGCAACGACGAGCAGTACTTC.